Below are 28 T cell receptor beta chains sequenced from a single sample in a study of blood T cell repertoires in COVID-19. TCRdb keeps only in-frame clones here, not all; method: immunoSEQ multiplex PCR. The sample consists of almost 400,000 clones, approximately 88% of them appearing once. The sequenced material came from PBMCs or T cells enriched from blood (not recorded which). The receptors derive from a woman under 40 with acute COVID-19.

The chain employs TRBV11-2 and TRBJ1-5; 7 bases line up with TRBD1. CDR3 length equals 16 residues. J was trimmed by 4 bases and V by 5 bases; bases with no gene match: 11. Germline lookup yields CDR1 SGHAT and CDR2 FQNNGV. This CDR3 reads CASSRGTAQENQPQHF. CDR3 nucleotides: TGTGCCAGCAGCCGAGGGACAGCCCAAGAAAATCAGCCCCAGCATTTT.

V and J are TRBV5-1 and TRBJ2-1; 10 bases fit TRBD2. Per germline, CDR1 SGHRS and CDR2 YFSETQ. CDR3 length: 16 amino acids. V was clipped by 0 bases and J by 7 bases; unmatched bases: 7. CDR3 loop: CASSLGSSGGKNEQFF. CDR3 DNA sequence: TGCGCCAGCAGCTTGGGGTCTAGCGGGGGAAAGAATGAGCAGTTCTTC.

The chain uses TRBV2 and TRBJ1-1; TRBD1 might be the D (5 bases). Deletions cut 2 bases from V and 2 bases from J, with 9 bases between. The CDR3 totals 14 residues. Germline-derived CDR1 and CDR2 are SNHLY and FYNNEI. CDR3 DNA sequence: TGTGCCAGCAGTGAAAGGTGGGGCAACACTGAAGCTTTCTTT. Amino acid sequence: CASSERWGNTEAFF.

The chain combines TRBV9 with TRBJ2-3, with TRBD2 as a possible D gene (6 bases). The germline V gene has CDR1 SGDLS and CDR2 YYNGEE. CDR3 size: 17 residues. V shed 0 bases and J shed 0 bases, with 14 bases lying between them. The CDR3 spells CASSVGLRGSSTDTQYF. The CDR3 DNA reads TGTGCCAGCAGCGTAGGACTGCGGGGCTCAAGCACAGATACGCAGTATTTT. The full variable domain, in which reference TRBV9 and TRBJ2-3 provide the parts outside the CDR3, is DSGVTQTPKHLITATGQRVTLRCSPRSGDLSVYWYQQSLDQGLQFLIQYYNGEERAKGNILERFSAQQFPDLHSELNLSSLELGDSALYFCASSVGLRGSSTDTQYFGPGTRLTVL.

The chain couples TRBV29-1 to TRBJ1-1; D is perhaps TRBD1 (6 bases). Deletions cut 4 bases from V and 6 bases from J, with 12 bases between. Per the germline V gene, CDR1 is SQVTM and CDR2 is ANQGSEA. CDR3 size: 12 residues. The CDR3 DNA sequence: TGCAGCGTTGTCGGGGAGGGGGCTGAAGCTTTCTTT. Translated: CSVVGEGAEAFF.

This clone was recorded only once. This chain links TRBV6-5 with TRBJ2-3, with D unclear. This CDR3 has 12 amino acids. The germline V and J ends were trimmed by 6 bases and 1 base, with 5 bases remaining between them. Germline V gene sequence: CDR1 MNHEY, CDR2 SVGAGI. The CDR3: CASRRGTDTQYF. CDR3 nucleotide sequence: TGTGCCAGCAGGAGAGGCACAGATACGCAGTATTTT.

V gene TRBV14 combines with J gene TRBJ1-6, with a possible D match to TRBD1 (5 bases). The germline CDR1 and CDR2 sequences are SGHDN and FVKESK. Between the trimmed V and J ends, which lost 0 bases and 8 bases, there was a span of 14 bases. The CDR3 runs to 16 residues. Here the CDR3 DNA reads TGTGCCAGCAGCCAAGACATGGACATCCGCGATTCACCCCTCCACTTT. This encodes CASSQDMDIRDSPLHF.

The V and J genes are TRBV4-2 and TRBJ1-1; tentatively, D is TRBD1 (5 bases). V lost 3 bases, J lost 8 bases, and 22 bases lay in between. CDR1 is LGHNA and CDR2 is YNFKEQ in the germline V gene. This CDR3 spans 16 amino acids. This CDR3 reads CASSQPAGNGALEAFF. For the CDR3, the DNA is TGTGCCAGCAGCCAGCCCGCAGGGAACGGTGCGTTAGAAGCTTTCTTT.

CDR3 DNA: TGTGCCAGCAGAGGAGGGGAGACCTACGAGCAGTACTTC. Translation: CASRGGETYEQYF. The chain combines TRBV6-5 with TRBJ2-7; tentatively, D is TRBD2 (6 bases). The ends were cut back, 6 bases at V and 2 bases at J, with 11 bases in the middle. CDR1 is MNHEY and CDR2 is SVGAGI in the germline V gene. The CDR3 consists of 13 residues.

CDR3 nucleotide sequence: TGTGCCAGCTCACCACTGCGGGACACTGAAGCTTTCTTT. Translation: CASSPLRDTEAFF. The chain is built from TRBV18 and TRBJ1-1; D gene uncertain. Germline-derived CDR1 and CDR2 are KGHSH and LQKENI. The CDR3 contains 13 residues. V was pared by 1 base and J by 3 bases, with 6 bases between. Full variable domain (outside the CDR3, taken from reference TRBV18 and TRBJ1-1): NAGVMQNPRHLVRRRGQEARLRCSPMKGHSHVYWYRQLPEEGLKFMVYLQKENIIDESGMPKERFSAEFPKEGPSILRIQQVVRGDSAAYFCASSPLRDTEAFFGQGTRLTVV.

DNA for the CDR3: TGTGCCAGCAGCCCCAGGGGGGCGATTGGGGTTAAGGACTATGGCTACACCTTC. Protein: CASSPRGAIGVKDYGYTF. The chain has TRBV13 and TRBJ1-2; 7 bases agree with TRBD1. Germline assignment: CDR1 PRHDT and CDR2 FYEKMQ (reference sequence). The CDR3 consists of 18 residues. After removal of 5 bases from V and 3 bases from J, the junction contained 18 bases not matched to a gene.

In the case of this clone: This sample also contains other DNA sequences that code for the same CDR3. The V and J genes are TRBV2 and TRBJ2-1; 11 nucleotides match TRBD1. The germline V gene encodes CDR1 SNHLY and CDR2 FYNNEI. V was pared by 6 bases and J by 4 bases, with 2 bases of the junction left unmatched. The CDR3 has 14 residues. The CDR3 region has the DNA TGTGCCAGCAGCGGGACAGGGGGATACAATGAGCAGTTCTTC. This gives the protein CASSGTGGYNEQFF.

This chain connects TRBV4-1 to TRBJ1-1; TRBD1 might be the D (6 bases). CDR3 length: 14 amino acids. V shed 1 base and J shed 10 bases, with 16 bases lying between them. Germline CDR1 reads MGHRA; CDR2 reads YSYEKL. CDR3 coding DNA: TGCGCCAGCAGCCAAGTTGACAGGAGGAACGGAGCTTTCTTT. Residues: CASSQVDRRNGAFF.

Only one count was recorded for this clone. The CDR3 spells CASSQGQISGANVLTF. CDR3 DNA sequence: TGCGCCAGCAGCCAGGGACAGATCTCTGGGGCCAACGTCCTGACTTTC. The chain combines TRBV5-1 with TRBJ2-6, with TRBD1 identical over 7 bases. This CDR3 has 16 amino acids. Trimming at V came to 4 bases and at J to 0 bases, leaving 4 bases not matched to a gene. Germline V gene lookup returns CDR1 SGHRS and CDR2 YFSETQ.

The rearrangement links TRBV7-2 to TRBJ1-6; D might be TRBD1 (5 bases). CDR3 length equals 16 residues. Trimming removed 1 base from V and 5 bases from J, with 12 bases in between. Germline lookup yields CDR1 SGHTA and CDR2 FQGNSA. The CDR3 sequence is CASSLVGRVDNSPLHF. CDR3 coding DNA: TGTGCCAGCAGCTTAGTTGGCAGGGTGGATAATTCACCCCTCCACTTT.

V is TRBV30 and J is TRBJ1-4; 10 bases are a match to TRBD1. The CDR3 totals 22 residues. Germline V lookup: CDR1 GTSNPN, CDR2 SVGIG (reference sequence). J lost 0 bases, V lost 3 bases, and 22 bases had no gene match. The chain's CDR3 is CAWSPPDRGSGLWSTTNEKLFF. The CDR3 DNA follows: TGTGCCTGGAGCCCCCCGGACAGGGGGTCGGGACTTTGGTCTACAACTAATGAAAAACTGTTTTTT. Combining the CDR3 with reference TRBV30 and TRBJ1-4 gives the whole variable domain SQTIHQWPATLVQPVGSPLSLECTVEGTSNPNLYWYRQAAGRGLQLLFYSVGIGQISSEVPQNLSASRPQDRQFILSSKKLLLSDSGFYLCAWSPPDRGSGLWSTTNEKLFFGSGTQLSVL.

The rearrangement uses TRBV7-8 and TRBJ2-7; 9 bases fit TRBD1. This CDR3 has 15 amino acids. The V segment lost 5 bases and the J segment 1 base; nucleotides outside the gene matches: 6. Per the germline V gene, CDR1 is SGHVS and CDR2 is FQNEAQ. CDR3 amino acids: CASSRSGTGSYEQYF. CDR3 coding DNA: TGTGCCAGCAGCCGTTCCGGGACAGGGTCCTACGAGCAGTACTTC.

This chain uses TRBV6-5 with TRBJ2-7; TRBD1 might be the D (6 bases). CDR1 and CDR2 (germline): MNHEY, SVGAGI. V was pared by 6 bases and J by 2 bases, with 17 bases between. This CDR3 is 15 amino acids long. The CDR3 spells CASRRHRDITYEQYF. The CDR3, as DNA: TGTGCCAGCAGGCGTCACCGGGACATCACCTACGAGCAGTACTTC.

The genes are TRBV2 and TRBJ1-5, with D tentatively TRBD1 (5 bases). The V gene's germline CDR1 is SNHLY and CDR2 FYNNEI. The ends were cut back, 3 bases at V and 6 bases at J, with 18 bases in the middle. The CDR3 covers 16 residues. The CDR3 spells CASSEPPRGGSQPQHF. The CDR3, as DNA: TGTGCCAGCAGTGAGCCGCCTCGGGGGGGGAGTCAGCCCCAGCATTTT. The full variable domain, rest sourced from reference TRBV2 and TRBJ1-5, is EPEVTQTPSHQVTQMGQEVILRCVPISNHLYFYWYRQILGQKVEFLVSFYNNEISEKSEIFDDQFSVERPDGSNFTLKIRSTKLEDSAMYFCASSEPPRGGSQPQHFGDGTRLSIL.

V gene TRBV18 combines with J gene TRBJ2-6; a possible D gene is TRBD1 (5 bases). The V end was cut by 2 bases, the J end by 0 bases, with 8 bases between. Germline values: CDR1 KGHSH, CDR2 LQKENI. The CDR3 covers 16 residues. For the CDR3, the DNA is TGTGCCAGCTCACCAGACAGCCGCTCTGGGGCCAACGTCCTGACTTTC. Amino acids: CASSPDSRSGANVLTF. Full variable domain (rest looked up from reference TRBV18 and TRBJ2-6): NAGVMQNPRHLVRRRGQEARLRCSPMKGHSHVYWYRQLPEEGLKFMVYLQKENIIDESGMPKERFSAEFPKEGPSILRIQQVVRGDSAAYFCASSPDSRSGANVLTFGAGSRLTVL.

Turning to this clone: Other DNA sequences in the sample encode the same CDR3. The rearrangement joins TRBV9 to TRBJ1-2; 9 bases are a match to TRBD1. J was trimmed by 5 bases and V by 3 bases; bases with no gene match: 5. The CDR3 runs to 14 residues. Germline lookup yields CDR1 SGDLS and CDR2 YYNGEE. CDR3 amino acids: CASSEGTGLYGYTF. CDR3 DNA sequence: TGTGCCAGCAGCGAGGGGACAGGGTTGTATGGCTACACCTTC.

The V and J genes are TRBV7-3 and TRBJ1-3; 7 bases are a match to TRBD1. The junction had 6 bases not matched to a gene; V was cut back by 3 bases and J by 4 bases. Germline CDR1 is SGHTA and CDR2 is FQGTGA. The CDR3 runs to 15 residues. DNA for the CDR3: TGTGCCAGCAGCTTTCCAGGGGGAACGGGAAACACCATATATTTT. Translation: CASSFPGGTGNTIYF.

V gene TRBV3-1 (or the pseudogene TRBV3-2) combines with J gene TRBJ1-1, with 11 bases lining up with TRBD1. CDR1 and CDR2 (germline): LGHDT, YNNKEL (reference sequence). The J segment lost 5 bases and the V segment lost 1 base, leaving 9 bases of the junction unmatched. This CDR3 has 17 amino acids. The CDR3 DNA reads TGTGCCAGCAGCCAAGGGGCGGACAGGGGGCGGCGGACTGAAGCTTTCTTT. Its translation: CASSQGADRGRRTEAFF.

The chain couples TRBV3-1 (or the pseudogene TRBV3-2) to TRBJ2-5, with TRBD1 as a possible D gene (6 bases). This CDR3 is 14 amino acids long. The V end lost 1 base, the J end lost 5 bases, and 11 bases lay between the germline ends. Germline V lookup: CDR1 LGHDT, CDR2 YNNKEL (reference sequence). The CDR3 reads CASSQAGVEETQYF. CDR3 in DNA: TGTGCCAGCAGCCAAGCAGGGGTAGAGGAGACCCAGTACTTC.

The chain links TRBV14 to TRBJ1-1; no definite D call. Trimming pared 4 bases from V and 1 base from J, leaving 16 bases between. Germline lookup yields CDR1 SGHDN and CDR2 FVKESK. This CDR3 spans 16 amino acids. CDR3 bases: TGTGCCAGCAGCCGCACGGGAGACGGTCAGAACACTGAAGCTTTCTTT. It translates to CASSRTGDGQNTEAFF. The full variable domain, with the rest looked up from reference TRBV14 and TRBJ1-1, is EAGVTQFPSHSVIEKGQTVTLRCDPISGHDNLYWYRRVMGKEIKFLLHFVKESKQDESGMPNNRFLAERTGGTYSTLKVQPAELEDSGVYFCASSRTGDGQNTEAFFGQGTRLTVV.

The genes are TRBV4-3 and TRBJ2-7; possibly TRBD1 for D (6 bases). The CDR3 runs 15 residues. Trimming stripped 1 base from V and 2 bases from J, with 12 bases between. Germline V gene lookup returns CDR1 LGHNA and CDR2 YSLEER. The CDR3 DNA sequence: TGCGCCAGCAGCCAAGGACAGGCGACCACCTACGAGCAGTACTTC. It codes for CASSQGQATTYEQYF.

The V gene is TRBV7-2, the J gene TRBJ1-6; TRBD1 matches 7 bases. Germline V CDR1 and CDR2: SGHTA, FQGNSA. V lost 6 bases and J lost 5; bases outside the gene matches: 7. The CDR3 consists of 15 residues. CDR3 sequence (DNA): TGTGCCAGCAGGACAGGGTTGAAAAATAATTCACCCCTCCACTTT. This codes for CASRTGLKNNSPLHF.

J is TRBJ2-1 and V is TRBV9; tentative D call: TRBD2 (6 bases). The CDR3 is 15 amino acids. Trimming shortened V by 0 bases and J by 6 bases, and 13 bases separated the two germline ends. CDR1 and CDR2 from the germline V gene are SGDLS and YYNGEE. The CDR3 DNA reads TGTGCCAGCAGCGTAGGGACTGGACTATTCAATGAGCAGTTCTTC. It encodes CASSVGTGLFNEQFF.